The following is a T cell receptor beta chain sequence with its context. V trimming: 5 bases; J trimming: 6 bases; junction bases outside the gene matches: 7. The CDR3 extends over 15 amino acids. The germline V gene encodes CDR1 MNHNY and CDR2 SVGAGI (reference sequence). This specimen comes from a study of blood T cell repertoires in COVID-19. Background on the study: The origin of the acute and convalescent COVID-19 samples was the United States, Italy and Spain. The analysed material was cDNA or gDNA that came from T cells, B-cell-depleted T cells, or PBMCs.

Original handling: Estimates of nucleated cell counts were drawn from the amplification of reference gene primers. Sequencing was performed with immunoSEQ multiplex PCR; in TCRdb, only in-frame clones are kept and a portion is missing. V and J calls and clone size are given by that table; D and trimming were obtained from the DNA. The data show tens of thousands of clones, with roughly 89% seen just once and roughly 2% held by the top ten. This clonotype was sampled from a man aged 25-45 years with acute or convalescent COVID-19. The source material was peripheral blood. The V and J genes are TRBV6-6 and TRBJ2-1, with 10 nucleotides matching TRBD1. The CDR3 region is CASSTGQGGINEQFF. CDR3 DNA: TGTGCCAGCAGTACCGGACAGGGGGGGATCAATGAGCAGTTCTTC.